These T cell receptor beta chains were read from a single sample in a study of shared clonotypes between healthy human individuals. The data were produced by immunoSEQ multiplex PCR, yet TCRdb's version contains in-frame clones alone and is incomplete. The sample records over 750,000 clones, approximately 96% being singletons. The sequenced sample was naive CD8+ T cells sorted from blood. All receptors come from a man aged 25 to 40 in good health. CDR3s include the opening cysteine and the closing phenylalanine or tryptophan. The D gene is left open where the match is weak. A row's size may be missing; if present it is once, few, many or a size class.

V: TRBV7-2
J: TRBJ2-1
D: TRBD1
size: .
length: 15
CDR3: CASSLNRGPYNEQFF
DNA: TGTGCCAGCAGCTTAAACAGGGGGCCGTACAATGAGCAGTTCTTC

V: TRBV27
J: TRBJ2-3
D: .
size: .
length: 14
CDR3: CASRPLVSTDTQYF
DNA: TGTGCCAGCAGGCCGCTAGTCTCCACAGATACGCAGTATTTT

V: TRBV4-1
J: TRBJ1-1
D: .
size: .
length: 15
CDR3: CASSQIGQMNTEAFF
DNA: TGCGCCAGCAGCCAAATCGGGCAGATGAACACTGAAGCTTTCTTT

V: TRBV20-1
J: TRBJ2-1
D: .
size: .
length: 11
CDR3: CSATSYNEQFF
DNA: TGCAGTGCTACTTCCTACAATGAGCAGTTCTTC

V: TRBV29-1
J: TRBJ2-7
D: .
size: .
length: 12
CDR3: CSVEVDSYEQYF
DNA: TGCAGCGTTGAAGTCGACTCCTACGAGCAGTACTTC

V: TRBV29-1
J: TRBJ2-7
D: TRBD1
size: .
length: 17
CDR3: CSVVGRPGTGGLDEQYF
DNA: TGCAGCGTTGTAGGGCGCCCCGGGACAGGGGGCTTGGACGAGCAGTACTTC

V: TRBV5-5
J: TRBJ2-1
D: .
size: .
length: 17
CDR3: CASSWGNRVGPYNEQFF
DNA: TGTGCCAGCAGCTGGGGCAACAGGGTAGGCCCCTACAATGAGCAGTTCTTC

V: TRBV2
J: TRBJ1-5
D: .
size: few
length: 13
CDR3: CASSDRGNQPQHF
DNA: TGTGCCAGCAGTGATCGGGGTAATCAGCCCCAGCATTTT

V: TRBV28
J: TRBJ1-5
D: .
size: .
length: 13
CDR3: CASSLRGGQPQHF
DNA: TGTGCCAGCAGTTTACGGGGGGGTCAGCCCCAGCATTTT

V: TRBV2
J: TRBJ2-7
D: .
size: .
length: 12
CDR3: CASTGLAYEQYF
DNA: TGTGCCAGCACGGGACTTGCTTACGAGCAGTACTTC

V: TRBV28
J: TRBJ2-3
D: .
size: .
length: 13
CDR3: CASSLVAKDTQYF
DNA: TGTGCCAGCAGTTTGGTGGCGAAAGATACGCAGTATTTT

V: TRBV6-6
J: TRBJ2-7
D: TRBD1
size: .
length: 15
CDR3: CASLPDRQGYNEQYF
DNA: TGTGCCAGCTTACCAGACCGACAGGGGTATAACGAGCAGTACTTC

V: TRBV6-6
J: TRBJ2-1
D: .
size: .
length: 14
CDR3: CATWEAPPYNEQFF
DNA: TGTGCCACTTGGGAGGCTCCTCCCTACAATGAGCAGTTCTTC

V: TRBV4-1
J: TRBJ1-4
D: .
size: once
length: 15
CDR3: CASSQSAGVLEKLFF
DNA: TGCGCCAGCAGCCAGTCCGCAGGGGTACTAGAAAAACTGTTTTTT

V: TRBV5-8
J: TRBJ2-3
D: .
size: .
length: 15
CDR3: CASSLGAVGTDTQYF
DNA: TGTGCCAGCAGCTTAGGTGCAGTCGGCACAGATACGCAGTATTTT

V: TRBV27
J: TRBJ2-7
D: TRBD2
size: .
length: 15
CDR3: CASSEASGRPYEQYF
DNA: TGTGCCAGCAGTGAGGCTAGCGGGAGGCCCTACGAGCAGTACTTC

V: TRBV20-1
J: TRBJ2-3
D: .
size: .
length: 11
CDR3: CRGRSTDTQYF
DNA: TGCAGGGGCCGCAGCACAGATACGCAGTATTTT

V: TRBV7-9
J: TRBJ2-7
D: TRBD2
size: .
length: 16
CDR3: CASSGTSVPGDYEQYF
DNA: TGTGCCAGCAGCGGGACTAGCGTACCGGGCGACTACGAGCAGTACTTC

V: TRBV5-1
J: TRBJ2-7
D: .
size: .
length: 12
CDR3: CASSGDSYEQYF
DNA: TGCGCCAGCAGCGGGGATTCCTACGAGCAGTACTTC

V: TRBV4-3
J: TRBJ2-1
D: TRBD2
size: .
length: 18
CDR3: CASSPDWTSGSSYNEQFF
DNA: TGCGCCAGCAGCCCGGACTGGACTAGCGGGTCGTCCTACAATGAGCAGTTCTTC

V: TRBV2
J: TRBJ2-7
D: .
size: .
length: 14
CDR3: CASSEVPKGREQYF
DNA: TGTGCCAGCAGTGAAGTGCCCAAAGGACGTGAGCAGTACTTC

V: TRBV27
J: TRBJ2-1
D: .
size: .
length: 14
CDR3: CASSFGGLHNEQFF
DNA: TGTGCCAGCAGTTTCGGCGGACTCCACAATGAGCAGTTCTTC

V: TRBV9
J: TRBJ1-1
D: .
size: .
length: 13
CDR3: CASSVSENTEAFF
DNA: TGTGCCAGCAGCGTTAGCGAGAACACTGAAGCTTTCTTT

V: TRBV6-1
J: TRBJ1-2
D: .
size: .
length: 13
CDR3: CASSDRTFYGYTF
DNA: TGTGCCAGCAGTGACCGGACGTTCTATGGCTACACCTTC

V: TRBV11-2
J: TRBJ2-5
D: .
size: .
length: 15
CDR3: CASSLDVDGRETQYF
DNA: TGTGCCAGCAGCTTAGACGTAGACGGGAGAGAGACCCAGTACTTC

V: TRBV9
J: TRBJ2-1
D: TRBD2
size: .
length: 17
CDR3: CASSDRSGSLIYNEQFF
DNA: TGTGCCAGCAGCGACAGGAGCGGGAGTCTCATCTACAATGAGCAGTTCTTC

V: TRBV7-8
J: TRBJ2-3
D: TRBD2
size: .
length: 15
CDR3: CASSLAGGQTDTQYF
DNA: TGTGCCAGCAGCCTAGCGGGAGGGCAAACAGATACGCAGTATTTT

V: TRBV28
J: TRBJ2-5
D: TRBD2
size: .
length: 14
CDR3: CATRQREPRETQYF
DNA: TGTGCCACTCGTCAGCGGGAGCCGAGGGAGACCCAGTACTTC

V: TRBV14
J: TRBJ2-7
D: .
size: .
length: 15
CDR3: CASSHTGGAIYEQYF
DNA: TGTGCCAGCAGCCATACGGGGGGCGCGATCTACGAGCAGTACTTC

V: TRBV10-3
J: TRBJ2-7
D: TRBD1
size: .
length: 12
CDR3: CATLDRAYEQYF
DNA: TGTGCCACCCTCGACAGGGCCTACGAGCAGTACTTC

V: TRBV7-9
J: TRBJ2-7
D: TRBD1
size: .
length: 19
CDR3: CASSSVLHKDRGLSYEQYF
DNA: TGTGCCAGCAGCTCGGTCCTCCATAAGGACAGGGGGCTCTCCTACGAGCAGTACTTC

V: TRBV4-3
J: TRBJ2-2
D: .
size: .
length: 15
CDR3: CASSQDPFNTGELFF
DNA: TGCGCCAGCAGCCAAGATCCTTTCAACACCGGGGAGCTGTTTTTT

V: TRBV7-2
J: TRBJ1-4
D: .
size: .
length: 14
CDR3: CASSLWGADEKLFF
DNA: TGTGCCAGCAGCTTATGGGGGGCGGATGAAAAACTGTTTTTT

V: TRBV14
J: TRBJ1-3
D: .
size: .
length: 16
CDR3: CASSQEAGPSGNTIYF
DNA: TGTGCCAGCAGCCAAGAAGCCGGACCCTCTGGAAACACCATATATTTT

V: TRBV7-9
J: TRBJ1-4
D: .
size: .
length: 13
CDR3: CASSYHREEKLFF
DNA: TGTGCCAGCAGCTACCACCGTGAGGAAAAACTGTTTTTT

V: TRBV27
J: TRBJ2-3
D: TRBD2
size: .
length: 14
CDR3: CAAAGGGDQDTQYF
DNA: TGTGCCGCCGCGGGGGGAGGGGATCAAGATACGCAGTATTTT

V: TRBV6-5
J: TRBJ1-1
D: TRBD1
size: .
length: 15
CDR3: CASSYSDRTNTEAFF
DNA: TGTGCCAGCAGTTACTCGGACAGGACGAACACTGAAGCTTTCTTT

V: TRBV11-2
J: TRBJ2-4
D: TRBD1
size: .
length: 17
CDR3: CASSLVTWDRDENIQYF
DNA: TGTGCCAGCAGCTTAGTAACCTGGGACAGGGACGAAAACATTCAGTACTTC

V: TRBV6-4
J: TRBJ2-1
D: TRBD2
size: .
length: 19
CDR3: CASSDSRYSGRPARNEQFF
DNA: TGTGCCAGCAGTGACTCGAGGTACAGCGGGAGGCCGGCCCGCAATGAGCAGTTCTTC

V: TRBV4-3
J: TRBJ2-5
D: .
size: .
length: 15
CDR3: CASSQDRGYQETQYF
DNA: TGCGCCAGCAGCCAAGATCGCGGCTACCAAGAGACCCAGTACTTC

V: TRBV10-3
J: TRBJ2-5
D: .
size: .
length: 13
CDR3: CAITGDGEETQYF
DNA: TGTGCCATCACTGGGGACGGAGAAGAGACCCAGTACTTC

V: TRBV15
J: TRBJ2-3
D: .
size: .
length: 13
CDR3: CATSRGGEGTQYF
DNA: TGTGCCACCAGCAGGGGCGGGGAAGGTACGCAGTATTTT

V: TRBV27
J: TRBJ2-7
D: TRBD1
size: .
length: 14
CDR3: CASRGTGSSYEQYF
DNA: TGTGCCAGCAGGGGGACAGGGAGCTCCTACGAGCAGTACTTC

V: TRBV27
J: TRBJ2-7
D: TRBD1
size: .
length: 13
CDR3: CASTGASSYEQYF
DNA: TGTGCCAGTACAGGGGCGAGCTCCTACGAGCAGTACTTC